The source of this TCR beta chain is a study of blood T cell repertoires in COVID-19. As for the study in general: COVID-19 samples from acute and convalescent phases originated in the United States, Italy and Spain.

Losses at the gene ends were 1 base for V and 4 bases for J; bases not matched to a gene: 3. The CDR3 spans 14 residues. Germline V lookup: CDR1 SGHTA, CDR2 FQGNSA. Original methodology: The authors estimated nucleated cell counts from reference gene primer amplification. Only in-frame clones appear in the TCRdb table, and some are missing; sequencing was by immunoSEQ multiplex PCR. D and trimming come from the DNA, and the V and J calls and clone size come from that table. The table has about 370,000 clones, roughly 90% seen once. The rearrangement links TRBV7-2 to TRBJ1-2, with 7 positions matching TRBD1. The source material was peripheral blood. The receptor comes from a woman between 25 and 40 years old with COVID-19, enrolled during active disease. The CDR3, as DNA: TGTGCCAGCAGCTTAGTAGCAGGGGGCTATGGCTACACCTTC. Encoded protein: CASSLVAGGYGYTF.